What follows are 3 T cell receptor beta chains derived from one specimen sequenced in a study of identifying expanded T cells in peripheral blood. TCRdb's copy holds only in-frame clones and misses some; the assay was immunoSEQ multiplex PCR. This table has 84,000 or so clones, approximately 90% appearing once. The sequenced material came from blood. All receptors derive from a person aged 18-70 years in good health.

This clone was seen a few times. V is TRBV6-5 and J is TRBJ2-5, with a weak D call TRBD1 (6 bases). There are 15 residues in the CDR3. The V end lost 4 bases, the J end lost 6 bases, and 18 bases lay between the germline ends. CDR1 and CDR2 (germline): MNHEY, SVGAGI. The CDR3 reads CASSSALQGKKTQYF. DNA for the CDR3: TGTGCCAGCAGTTCCGCACTACAGGGAAAAAAGACCCAGTACTTC.

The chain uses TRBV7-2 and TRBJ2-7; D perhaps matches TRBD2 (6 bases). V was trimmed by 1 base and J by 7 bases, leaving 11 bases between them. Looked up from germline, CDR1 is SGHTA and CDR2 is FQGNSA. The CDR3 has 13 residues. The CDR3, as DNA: TGTGCCAGCAGCTTAGGACTAGATTGGGAGCAGTACTTC. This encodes CASSLGLDWEQYF.

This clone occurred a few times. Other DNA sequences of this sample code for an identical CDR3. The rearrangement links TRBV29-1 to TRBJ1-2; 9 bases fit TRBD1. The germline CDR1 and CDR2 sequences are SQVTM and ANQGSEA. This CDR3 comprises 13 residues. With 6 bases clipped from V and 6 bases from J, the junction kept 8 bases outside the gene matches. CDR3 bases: TGCAGCGTACGGGACAGGGCCTCCAATGGCTACACCTTC. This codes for CSVRDRASNGYTF.